This T cell receptor beta chain was captured in a study of T cells in Graves' hyperthyroidism and ophthalmopathy. Study outcomes and limitations: Blood held most thyroid clonotypes expanded above 0.001 frequency. The model made its ophthalmopathy prediction, and onset followed a median around 6.9 months later.

This clonotype was detected a few times. Its antigen is undetermined. Patients aged 18 to 65 had newly diagnosed hyperthyroidism of under 2 months' duration. Orbital computed tomography and thyroid ultrasound, together with serum TRAb and thyroxine and clinical symptoms, were used for diagnoses. Germline-derived CDR1 and CDR2 are SNHLY and FYNNEI. The junction had 6 bases not matched to a gene; V was cut back by 7 bases and J by 2 bases. The CDR3 runs to 14 residues. Amplified regions were TCR beta CDR3 sequences from RNA transcripts. An initial round of RT-PCR targeting the TCR CDR3 relied on the HTBI primer set. TCRdb re-called the multiplex PCR reads with MiXCR, one entry per CDR3 protein. The table includes more than 650,000 distinct CDR3 sequences, 14% detected once.

Sequencing used blood. This receptor was obtained from a woman under 30 with Graves' hyperthyroidism. The chain has TRBV2 and TRBJ2-3; 7 positions match TRBD2. The CDR3 coding sequence is TGTGCCAGCATTAGGGCGGGAGACACAGATACGCAGTATTTT. This codes for CASIRAGDTDTQYF. The full variable domain, in which reference TRBV2 and TRBJ2-3 provide the parts outside the CDR3, is EPEVTQTPSHQVTQMGQEVILRCVPISNHLYFYWYRQILGQKVEFLVSFYNNEISEKSEIFDDQFSVERPDGSNFTLKIRSTKLEDSAMYFCASIRAGDTDTQYFGPGTRLTVL.